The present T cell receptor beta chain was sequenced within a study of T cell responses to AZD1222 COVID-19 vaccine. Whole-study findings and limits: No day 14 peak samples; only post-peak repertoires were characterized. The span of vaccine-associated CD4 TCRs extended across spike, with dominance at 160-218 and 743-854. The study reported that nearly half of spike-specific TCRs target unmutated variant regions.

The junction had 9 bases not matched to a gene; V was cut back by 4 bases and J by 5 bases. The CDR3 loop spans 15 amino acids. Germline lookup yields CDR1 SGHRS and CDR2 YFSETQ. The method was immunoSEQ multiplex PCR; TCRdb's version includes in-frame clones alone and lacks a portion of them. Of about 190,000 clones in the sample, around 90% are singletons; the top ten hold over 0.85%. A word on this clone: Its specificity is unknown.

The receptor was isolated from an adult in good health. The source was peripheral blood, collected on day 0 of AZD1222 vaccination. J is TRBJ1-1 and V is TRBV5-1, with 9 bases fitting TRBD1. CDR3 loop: CASSPQQGAGTEAFF. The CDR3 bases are TGCGCCAGCAGCCCACAACAGGGGGCAGGTACTGAAGCTTTCTTT.